This passage covers 21 T cell receptor beta chains from one sample sequenced in a study of beta chain features in type 1 diabetes. Expressed TCRB transcripts were sequenced because the isolated RNA had all been reverse transcribed beforehand. Assay: immunoSEQ multiplex PCR; the TCRdb copy retains only in-frame clones and omits some. The sample yields some 270,000 clones, around 7.3% seen once. Sequencing used central memory CD4+ T cells from blood. These receptors came from a woman younger than 35 in good health.

This clone was observed a few times. CDR3 amino acids: CAISPDREAGELFF. In nucleotides, the CDR3 is TGTGCCATCAGCCCAGACAGGGAAGCCGGGGAGCTGTTTTTT. This chain links TRBV10-3 with TRBJ2-2; 7 bases fit TRBD1. There are 14 residues in the CDR3. Germline lookup yields CDR1 ENHRY and CDR2 SYGVKD. V lost 6 bases and J lost 6; bases outside the gene matches: 7.

CDR3 DNA: TGTGCCAGCAGCCCAGGGGGGCCCGGGCCCGGGGAGCTGTTTTTT. It specifies CASSPGGPGPGELFF. This sequence joins TRBV7-2 and TRBJ2-2; TRBD1 is a possible D gene (7 bases). V was clipped by 5 bases and J by 6 bases, with 16 bases between them. Germline V gives CDR1 SGHTA, CDR2 FQGNSA. The CDR3 sequence is 15 residues long.

This clone was counted only a few times. V gene TRBV5-4 combines with J gene TRBJ2-1; TRBD2 is a possible D gene (7 bases). Germline CDR1 SGHNT, CDR2 YYREEE (reference sequence). CDR3 size: 16 residues. V was pared by 4 bases and J by 4 bases, with 18 bases between. Written as DNA, the CDR3 is TGTGCCAGCAGCATGATGGGAGGGGGAGTTTACAATGAGCAGTTCTTC. Translation gives CASSMMGGGVYNEQFF.

A few counts support this clone. A read error may explain this, as a much larger clone is one base away. The chain couples TRBV7-9 to TRBJ1-1; D not certain. CDR3 size: 13 residues. Germline CDR1 SEHNR, CDR2 FQNEAQ (reference sequence). Trimming removed 2 bases at V and 0 bases at J, with 4 bases between. The CDR3 DNA is TGTGCCAGCAGCTTACGGATGAACACTGAAGCTTTCTTT. Its protein product is CASSLRMNTEAFF.

Of note for this clone: A much larger clone lies a single base off, so this may be a read error. This chain links TRBV19 with TRBJ1-6, with TRBD1 identical over 8 bases. Per the germline V gene, CDR1 is LNHDA and CDR2 is SQIVND (reference sequence). This CDR3 comprises 14 residues. V dropped 6 bases and J dropped 9; count of bases not matched to a gene: 7. Here the CDR3 reads CASRRTGRRSPLHF. Written as DNA, the CDR3 is TGTGCCAGTAGGCGGACAGGGCGCCGTTCACCCCTCCACTTT.

Ten or more counts support this clone. The chain couples TRBV2 to TRBJ2-1; D not resolved. Trimming stripped 7 bases from V and 3 bases from J, with 13 bases between. Germline V gives CDR1 SNHLY, CDR2 FYNNEI. The CDR3 runs to 14 residues. The chain's CDR3 is CASNRERGYNEQFF. DNA for the CDR3: TGTGCCAGCAATAGAGAAAGAGGCTACAATGAGCAGTTCTTC.

Ten or more counts support this clone. This rearrangement joins TRBV7-9 to TRBJ2-1; 9 bases align to TRBD2. With V trimmed by 5 bases and J by 9 bases, 2 bases remained unmatched. Germline V gene data show CDR1 as SEHNR and CDR2 as FQNEAQ (reference sequence). The CDR3 is made up of 12 amino acids. CDR3 coding DNA: TGTGCCAGCAGCCAGGGACTAGCTGAGCAGTTCTTC. It translates to CASSQGLAEQFF.

The V call is TRBV27, the J call TRBJ2-7; 11 bases fit TRBD2. CDR3 length equals 16 residues. V was clipped by 4 bases and J by 5 bases; unmatched bases: 10. Germline lookup yields CDR1 MNHEY and CDR2 SMNVEV (reference sequence). The CDR3 reads CASSSRLAGHLHEQYF. The CDR3 nucleotides read TGTGCCAGCAGTTCGCGACTAGCGGGACACTTACACGAGCAGTACTTC.

This clone was seen a handful of times. This chain uses TRBV12-5 with TRBJ2-3; no definite D call. The germline CDR1 and CDR2 sequences are LGHNT and FRNRAP. Deletions cut 1 base from V and 0 bases from J, with 2 bases between. This CDR3 comprises 13 residues. The CDR3 sequence is CASGLASTDTQYF. CDR3 nucleotides: TGTGCTAGTGGTTTGGCAAGCACAGATACGCAGTATTTT.

A few counts support this clone. The chain uses TRBV11-2 and TRBJ1-3; 7 positions match TRBD1. CDR3 length: 17 residues. Trimming at V came to 5 bases and at J to 0 bases, leaving 10 bases not matched to a gene. Germline assignment: CDR1 SGHAT and CDR2 FQNNGV. DNA for the CDR3: TGTGCCAGCAGCCCCTACAGGGGAAAAAGCTCTGGAAACACCATATATTTT. Its translation: CASSPYRGKSSGNTIYF.

This clone was observed a few times. The same CDR3 arises from other DNA sequences in this sample as well. The J gene is TRBJ2-5, the V gene TRBV9, with D possibly being TRBD1 (6 bases). The CDR3 has 17 amino acids. CDR1 is SGDLS and CDR2 is YYNGEE in the germline V gene. V lost 0 bases, J lost 5 bases, and 20 bases lay in between. CDR3 sequence (DNA): TGTGCCAGCAGCGTAGGTGTAGGGGGTCGATTTGGGGAGACCCAGTACTTC. It translates to CASSVGVGGRFGETQYF.

This chain connects TRBV11-2 to TRBJ2-7; possibly TRBD2 for D (6 bases). CDR1 is SGHAT and CDR2 is FQNNGV in the germline V gene. The CDR3 covers 17 residues. V lost 2 bases and J lost 5, with 22 bases in between. The DNA for the CDR3 is TGTGCCAGCAGCTTATATCCGGGGGTGAGGGTTGAGGACGAGCAGTACTTC. Encoded protein: CASSLYPGVRVEDEQYF.

The rearrangement joins TRBV7-2 to TRBJ2-5; D ambiguous. The CDR3 covers 14 residues. V lost 5 bases and J 5 bases, leaving 15 bases between the germline ends. CDR1 SGHTA and CDR2 FQGNSA come from the germline V gene. The CDR3, as DNA: TGTGCCAGCAGCCCCCGTACCGGTGCGGAGACCCAGTACTTC. It yields the protein CASSPRTGAETQYF.

The chain recombines TRBV21-1 with TRBJ1-1; the table gives TRBD1 as D, unverified against the DNA. TRBV21-1 is described as a pseudogene. This CDR3 has 14 residues. DNA for the CDR3: TGTGCCAGCAGACCCAGGACAGGGGGCACTGAAGCTTTCTTT. It specifies CASRPRTGGTEAFF.

The V and J genes are TRBV27 and TRBJ1-5, with D perhaps TRBD1 (5 bases). Germline values: CDR1 MNHEY, CDR2 SMNVEV (reference sequence). The CDR3 is made up of 12 amino acids. V lost 3 bases, J lost 5 bases, and 5 bases lay in between. The DNA of the CDR3 is TGTGCCAGCAGTTTCAGGGATCAGCCCCAGCATTTT. Encoded protein: CASSFRDQPQHF.

The chain couples TRBV30 to TRBJ2-2; the match to TRBD1 covers 8 bases. V shed 2 bases and J 6 bases; nucleotides not matched to a gene: 2. From germline, CDR1 is GTSNPN and CDR2 SVGIG (reference sequence). The CDR3 spans 13 residues. CDR3 loop: CAWSQQGAGELFF. The CDR3 DNA reads as TGTGCCTGGAGTCAACAGGGGGCCGGGGAGCTGTTTTTT.

The V call is TRBV2, the J call TRBJ1-2; no firm D call. The V end was cut by 7 bases, the J end by 3 bases, with 9 bases between. The germline gives CDR1 SNHLY, CDR2 FYNNEI. The CDR3 is 12 residues long. The CDR3 bases are TGTGCCAGCACCAAGGACCACTATGGCTACACCTTC. It translates to CASTKDHYGYTF.

Only one count was recorded for this clone. V and J are TRBV28 and TRBJ2-3; D not resolved. The CDR3 is 13 residues long. V was trimmed by 3 bases and J by 1 base, leaving 5 bases between them. Germline CDR1 is MDHEN and CDR2 is SYDVKM. The CDR3 DNA is TGTGCCAGCAGTTTCGGCCGCACAGATACGCAGTATTTT. Its protein is CASSFGRTDTQYF.

The chain is built from TRBV5-1 and TRBJ1-3; no clear D gene. The CDR3 extends over 15 amino acids. Trimming shortened V by 0 bases and J by 3 bases, and 10 bases separated the two germline ends. Germline assignment: CDR1 SGHRS and CDR2 YFSETQ. CDR3 in amino acids: CASSLEFRIGNTIYF. CDR3 DNA sequence: TGCGCCAGCAGCTTGGAGTTCAGAATTGGAAACACCATATATTTT.

This clone was counted only a few times. The chain has TRBV6-5 and TRBJ1-2; TRBD1 matches 9 bases. After removal of 2 bases from V and 4 bases from J, the junction contained 5 bases not matched to a gene. Germline V gene sequence: CDR1 MNHEY, CDR2 SVGAGI. This CDR3 contains 15 residues. The CDR3 spells CASSYRGQGSYGYTF. The CDR3 nucleotides are TGTGCCAGCAGTTACCGGGGACAGGGATCCTATGGCTACACCTTC.

In its sample, this clone was seen a few times. J is TRBJ1-5 and V is TRBV28; D is unresolved. In germline, CDR1 is MDHEN, CDR2 SYDVKM. The CDR3 length is 15 residues. V lost 6 bases and J 4 bases, leaving 16 bases between the germline ends. The CDR3 DNA sequence: TGTGCCAGCAGCCCTTATGTGGGCCCAAATCAGCCCCAGCATTTT. Translation: CASSPYVGPNQPQHF. The variable domain in full, completed from reference TRBV28 and TRBJ1-5, reads DVKVTQSSRYLVKRTGEKVFLECVQDMDHENMFWYRQDPGLGLRLIYFSYDVKMKEKGDIPEGYSVSREKKERFSLILESASTNQTSMYLCASSPYVGPNQPQHFGDGTRLSIL.